Following are 8 T cell receptor beta chains from one sample sequenced in a study of PD-1 blockade in classical Hodgkin lymphoma (dated by TCRdb to the early 2020s). Libraries came from the immunoSEQ multiplex PCR assay. TCRdb re-hosts the immuneACCESS table, in-frame sequences only. Its copies lack some clones; in the studies checked, an unresolved V gene accounts for under half of them, and the cause for the rest is not known. The table for this sample lists more than 25,000 clones; less than 75% of them were counted only once. The top ten hold 26% of the sample. The intended sense of this specimen's time point label: cycle 2 day 1 (C2D1) of nivolumab. All trial patients had relapsed after autologous stem cell transplantation, with cohorts A, B and C differing in prior brentuximab vedotin exposure. Sample: peripheral blood mononuclear cells (PBMCs), taken before the second cycle of nivolumab. The receptor source for this set is a human donor with classical Hodgkin lymphoma.

This sequence joins TRBV5-6 and TRBJ1-3, with no clear D. CDR1 SGHDT and CDR2 YYEEEE come from the germline V gene. Trimming took off 3 bases at V and 0 bases at J, with 13 bases between the two ends. This CDR3 is 16 amino acids long. The CDR3 here is CASSSTPGISGNTIYF. The CDR3 DNA reads TGTGCCAGCAGCTCGACCCCCGGGATCTCTGGAAACACCATATATTTT.

The V call is TRBV7-2, the J call TRBJ2-7; 8 nucleotides match TRBD2. Germline CDR1 SGHTA, CDR2 FQGNSA. The CDR3 has 14 amino acids. Trimming at V came to 3 bases and at J to 3 bases, leaving 4 bases not matched to a gene. The CDR3 DNA sequence: TGTGCCAGCAGCTTCACTAGCGGTCGCTACGAGCAGTACTTC. Its protein is CASSFTSGRYEQYF.

This chain uses TRBV5-6 with TRBJ1-2; D remains ambiguous. CDR3 size: 11 residues. Germline-derived CDR1 and CDR2 are SGHDT and YYEEEE. Trimming shortened V by 2 bases and J by 8 bases, and 7 bases separated the two germline ends. The CDR3 region is CASSLSLGYTF. Here the CDR3 DNA reads TGTGCCAGCAGCTTATCGTTGGGCTACACCTTC. Full variable domain (outside the CDR3, taken from reference TRBV5-6 and TRBJ1-2): DAGVTQSPTHLIKTRGQQVTLRCSPKSGHDTVSWYQQALGQGPQFIFQYYEEEERQRGNFPDRFSGHQFPNYSSELNVNALLLGDSALYLCASSLSLGYTFGSGTRLTVV.

The chain links TRBV19 to TRBJ2-7; weak D call: TRBD1 (6 bases). Trimming removed 3 bases at V and 5 bases at J, with 11 bases between. The CDR3 length is 13 residues. CDR1 and CDR2 from the germline V gene are LNHDA and SQIVND (reference sequence). CDR3 residues: CASSMGRDNEQYF. Here the CDR3 DNA reads TGTGCCAGTAGTATGGGACGGGACAACGAGCAGTACTTC.

The CDR3 region is CASSVGLAGTYEQYF. The CDR3 DNA reads TGTGCCAGCAGTGTGGGCCTAGCGGGCACCTACGAGCAGTACTTC. The rearrangement joins TRBV6-1 to TRBJ2-7; 8 positions match TRBD2. Trimming cost V 4 bases and J 2 bases; bases outside gene matches: 7. From germline, CDR1 is MNHNS and CDR2 SASEGT. This CDR3 spans 15 amino acids.

A remark on this clone: The same CDR3 is also encoded by other DNA sequences in this sample. This chain connects TRBV27 to TRBJ1-5; tentatively, D is TRBD1 (5 bases). Trimming removed 2 bases from V and 4 bases from J, with 6 bases in between. The CDR3 is made up of 13 amino acids. From germline, CDR1 is MNHEY and CDR2 SMNVEV (reference sequence). CDR3 nucleotide sequence: TGTGCCAGCAGTTTAAGGGGTAATCAGCCCCAGCATTTT. Translation: CASSLRGNQPQHF.

The rearrangement uses TRBV7-9 and TRBJ2-6; D is perhaps TRBD1 (5 bases). This CDR3 is 16 amino acids long. V was clipped by 5 bases and J by 3 bases, with 14 bases between them. Per germline, CDR1 SEHNR and CDR2 FQNEAQ (reference sequence). The CDR3 nucleotides are TGTGCCAGCAGCCGACGTCAGGGATTTGGGGCCAACGTCCTGACTTTC. Protein sequence: CASSRRQGFGANVLTF.

This clone was detected ten times or more. The chain is built from TRBV2 and TRBJ1-2; D call uncertain. Per the germline V gene, CDR1 is SNHLY and CDR2 is FYNNEI. The length of the CDR3 is 16 residues. Trimming left V 5 bases short and J 3 bases short, with 19 bases between. The CDR3 sequence: CASSTTPTGIYYGYTF. The CDR3 DNA follows: TGTGCCAGCAGTACAACCCCAACGGGCATATACTATGGCTACACCTTC.